This passage covers 3 T cell receptor beta chains from one sample sequenced in a study of human T cells and chemical hapten exposure. TCRdb ran MiXCR on the RACE reads and lists one entry per CDR3 protein. Among about 120,000 distinct CDR3 sequences listed, over 9% were seen once. Time point: patch test 3, about 24 weeks after DPC sensitization. Treatment of the sample: therapeutic diphenylcyclopropenone sensitization with weekly scalp DPC. The sample in question was whole blood, obtained in connection with sensitization to the hapten diphenylcyclopropenone (DPC). All receptors derive from a woman between 50 and 59 years old with alopecia areata. Some clones in this sample may be carry-over from other donors' samples.

This clonotype showed up just a few times. The CDR3 DNA sequence: TGTGCCAGCAGTTTTGAACAGTATGGCTACACCTTC. Translation: CASSFEQYGYTF. The chain uses TRBV28 and TRBJ1-2, with D unresolved. V dropped 3 bases and J dropped 5 bases, with 7 bases sitting between them. This CDR3 is built from 12 residues. Per the germline V gene, CDR1 is MDHEN and CDR2 is SYDVKM.

A few counts support this clonotype. The CDR3 is CATSRGLNRDTDTQYF. For the CDR3, the DNA is TGTGCCACCAGCAGGGGTTTAAACAGAGACACAGATACGCAGTATTTT. V and J are TRBV15 and TRBJ2-3; D gene unclear. The CDR3 loop spans 16 amino acids. V was trimmed by 3 bases and J by 2 bases, leaving 15 bases between them. Per the germline V gene, CDR1 is LNHNV and CDR2 is YYDKDF (reference sequence).

This clonotype occurred a few times. The V and J genes are TRBV28 and TRBJ2-7; D unclear. This CDR3 is 11 amino acids long. V lost 8 bases to trimming and J lost 3 bases, with 8 bases between them. In germline, CDR1 is MDHEN, CDR2 SYDVKM. The CDR3 DNA reads as TGTGCCAGCGGCCCCGGCTACGAGCAGTACTTC. This codes for CASGPGYEQYF.